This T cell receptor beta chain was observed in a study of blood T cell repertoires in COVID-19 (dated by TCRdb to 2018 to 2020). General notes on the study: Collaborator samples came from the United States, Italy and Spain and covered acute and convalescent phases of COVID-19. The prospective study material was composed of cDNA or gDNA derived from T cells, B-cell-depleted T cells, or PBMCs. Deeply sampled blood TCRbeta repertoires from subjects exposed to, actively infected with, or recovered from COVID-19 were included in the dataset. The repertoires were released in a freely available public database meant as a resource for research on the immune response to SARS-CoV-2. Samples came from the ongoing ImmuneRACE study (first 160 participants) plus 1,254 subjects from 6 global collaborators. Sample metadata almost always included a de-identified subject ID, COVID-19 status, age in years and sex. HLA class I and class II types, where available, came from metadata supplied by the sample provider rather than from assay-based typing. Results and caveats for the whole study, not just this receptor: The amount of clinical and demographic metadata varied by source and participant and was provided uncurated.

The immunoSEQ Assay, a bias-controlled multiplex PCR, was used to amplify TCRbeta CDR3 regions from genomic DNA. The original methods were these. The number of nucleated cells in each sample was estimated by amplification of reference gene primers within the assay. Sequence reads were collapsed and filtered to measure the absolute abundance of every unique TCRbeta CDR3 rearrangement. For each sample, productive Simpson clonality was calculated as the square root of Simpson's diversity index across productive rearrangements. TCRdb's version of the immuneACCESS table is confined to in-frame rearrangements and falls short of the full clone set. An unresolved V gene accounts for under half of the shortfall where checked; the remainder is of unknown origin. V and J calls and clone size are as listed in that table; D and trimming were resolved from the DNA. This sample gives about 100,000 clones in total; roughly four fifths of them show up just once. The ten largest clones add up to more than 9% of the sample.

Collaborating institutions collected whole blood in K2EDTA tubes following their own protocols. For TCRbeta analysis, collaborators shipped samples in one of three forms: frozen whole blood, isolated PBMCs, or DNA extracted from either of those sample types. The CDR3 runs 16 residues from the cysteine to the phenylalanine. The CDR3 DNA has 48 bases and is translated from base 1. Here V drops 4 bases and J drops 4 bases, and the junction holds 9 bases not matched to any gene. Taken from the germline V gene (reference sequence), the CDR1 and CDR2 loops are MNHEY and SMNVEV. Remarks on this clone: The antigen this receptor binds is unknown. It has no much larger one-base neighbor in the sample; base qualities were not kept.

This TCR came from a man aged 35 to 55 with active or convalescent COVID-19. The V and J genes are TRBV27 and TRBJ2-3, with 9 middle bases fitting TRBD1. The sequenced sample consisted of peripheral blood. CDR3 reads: CASSSYRDRVADTQYF. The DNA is TGTGCCAGCAGTTCTTACCGGGACAGGGTGGCAGATACGCAGTATTTT.